These T cell receptor beta chains were read from a single sample in a study of blood T cell repertoires in COVID-19. Profiled with immunoSEQ multiplex PCR; TCRdb holds only in-frame clones, not every one. The sample holds 200,000 to 250,000 clones, over 75% seen once. Sequencing used PBMCs or T cells enriched from blood (not recorded which). The receptors stem from a woman aged 40 to 50 with acute COVID-19. CDR3s include the opening cysteine and the closing phenylalanine or tryptophan. D genes are given only for firm matches. Size is omitted from some rows. Given values are once, few, many or a class for expanded clones.

J,D,V,size,DNA,CDR3
TRBJ2-5,.,TRBV5-1,few,TGCGCCAGCAGCTTGGGGGGGCCCCTAGTCCAGTACTTC,CASSLGGPLVQYF
TRBJ2-7,TRBD2,TRBV27,.,TGTGCCAGCAATCCCCACCCAGCGGGGGCCTACGAGCAGTACTTC,CASNPHPAGAYEQYF
TRBJ2-4,.,TRBV6-5,.,TGTGCCAGCACGGCAGGCCTAGCCAAAAACATTCAGTACTTC,CASTAGLAKNIQYF
TRBJ1-2,.,TRBV3-1/TRBV3-2,.,TGTGCCAGCAGCCAAGATCTGCCAGGGATCTATGGCTACACCTTC,CASSQDLPGIYGYTF
TRBJ1-2,.,TRBV4-1,once,TGCGCCAGCACCCCGATAGGGGGATTCTTGAACTATGGCTACACCTTC,CASTPIGGFLNYGYTF
TRBJ2-5,.,TRBV6-5,.,TGTGCCAGCAGTTTTAGCGTGCTAGAGACCCAGTACTTC,CASSFSVLETQYF
TRBJ2-1,TRBD1,TRBV7-2,.,TGTGCCAGCAGCTTAGGAGCCCGGGACAGGCTGTTCTTC,CASSLGARDRLFF
TRBJ1-2,.,TRBV6-5,few,TGTGCCAGCAGGGCCGGGACAAATAATGGCTACACCTTC,CASRAGTNNGYTF
TRBJ2-2,.,TRBV7-2,.,TGTGCCAGCAGCTTGTTCGTAGGGGAGCTGTTTTTT,CASSLFVGELFF
TRBJ2-1,.,TRBV19,.,TGTGCCAGTAGTATAGGACAGAACAATGAGCAGTTCTTC,CASSIGQNNEQFF
TRBJ2-3,.,TRBV5-8,.,TGTGCCAGCAGCTCACTGAGGATGTCTAGTGGTGGCACAGATACGCAGTATTTT,CASSSLRMSSGGTDTQYF
TRBJ1-2,TRBD1,TRBV10-3,.,TGTGCCATCAGTGAGAGGACAGGGGGTAATGGCTACACCTTC,CAISERTGGNGYTF
TRBJ1-5,TRBD1,TRBV19,.,TGTGCCAGTAGTATCGGGACAGTTAGCAATCAGCCCCAGCATTTT,CASSIGTVSNQPQHF
TRBJ1-6,.,TRBV30,.,TGTGCCGGGGGAGATAATAATTCACCCCTCCACTTT,CAGGDNNSPLHF
TRBJ2-3,TRBD2,TRBV11-2,.,TGTGCCAGCAGCTTAGGACTAGCGGGGGACACAGATACGCAGTATTTT,CASSLGLAGDTDTQYF
TRBJ1-1,.,TRBV28,.,TGTGCCAGCACCTTGGGGGGGGGAAACACTGAAGCTTTCTTT,CASTLGGGNTEAFF
TRBJ2-2,TRBD1,TRBV7-2,.,TGTGCCAGCAGCCCGGGACAGGTGCACACCGGGGAGCTGTTTTTT,CASSPGQVHTGELFF
TRBJ2-5,TRBD1,TRBV24-1,.,TGTGCCACCAGTGATTTCCCCCGACAGGGGTCGGCGCAAGAGACCCAGTACTTC,CATSDFPRQGSAQETQYF
TRBJ1-2,.,TRBV10-1,.,TGCGCCAGCACTGAAGACAGGTTGAATGGCTACACCTTC,CASTEDRLNGYTF
TRBJ1-1,.,TRBV7-2,.,TGTGCCAGCAGCCTCCCTCCGGGGAACACTGAAGCTTTCTTT,CASSLPPGNTEAFF